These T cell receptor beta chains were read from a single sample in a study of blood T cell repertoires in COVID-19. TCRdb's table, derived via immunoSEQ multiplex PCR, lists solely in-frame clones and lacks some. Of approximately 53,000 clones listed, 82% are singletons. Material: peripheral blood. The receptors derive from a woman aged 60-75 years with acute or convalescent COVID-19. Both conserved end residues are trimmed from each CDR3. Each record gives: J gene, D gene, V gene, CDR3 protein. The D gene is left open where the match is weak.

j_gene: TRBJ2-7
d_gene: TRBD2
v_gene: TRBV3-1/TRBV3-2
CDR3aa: ASSHGTSGSYEQY

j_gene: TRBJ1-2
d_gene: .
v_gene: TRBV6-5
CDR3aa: ASSTRTDYGYT

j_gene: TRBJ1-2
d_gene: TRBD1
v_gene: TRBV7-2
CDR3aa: ASSYGGGLGYGYT

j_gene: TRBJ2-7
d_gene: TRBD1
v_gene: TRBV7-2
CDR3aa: ASSLGGDREIYEQY

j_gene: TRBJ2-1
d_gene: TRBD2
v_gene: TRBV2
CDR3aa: ASSGGLAGAYNEQF

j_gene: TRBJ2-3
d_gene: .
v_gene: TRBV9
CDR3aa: ASSSNTDTQY

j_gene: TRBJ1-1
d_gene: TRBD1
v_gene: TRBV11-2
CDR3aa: ASSLTGGTEAF

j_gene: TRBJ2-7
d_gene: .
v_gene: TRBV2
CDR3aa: ASSDRGGYEQY

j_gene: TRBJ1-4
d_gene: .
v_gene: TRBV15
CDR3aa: ATSRPRGPSGLKLF

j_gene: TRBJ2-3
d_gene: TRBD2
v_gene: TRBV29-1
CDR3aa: SVDVAGTTDTQY

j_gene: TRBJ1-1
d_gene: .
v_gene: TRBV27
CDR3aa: ASSPGRGMNTEAF

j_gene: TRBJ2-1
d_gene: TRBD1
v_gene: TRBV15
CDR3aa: ATSIPGQGAGEQF

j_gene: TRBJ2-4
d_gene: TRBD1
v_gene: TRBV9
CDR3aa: ASSVDGTGGNIQY

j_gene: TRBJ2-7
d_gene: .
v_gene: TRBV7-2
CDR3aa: ASSLVAGISYEQY

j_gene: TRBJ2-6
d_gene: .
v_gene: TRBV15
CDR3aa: ATSRESTGGLYSGANVLT

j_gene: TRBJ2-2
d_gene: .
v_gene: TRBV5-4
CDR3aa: ASSSPEGRRGTGELF

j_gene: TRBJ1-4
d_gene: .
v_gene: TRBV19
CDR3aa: ASSISAVSNEKLF

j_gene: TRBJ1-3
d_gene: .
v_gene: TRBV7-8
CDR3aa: ASSLGGRENTIY

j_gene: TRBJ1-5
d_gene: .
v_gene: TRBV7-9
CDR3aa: ASSPGDYPQPQH

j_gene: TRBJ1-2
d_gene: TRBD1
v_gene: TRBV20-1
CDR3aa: SATGQAGYT

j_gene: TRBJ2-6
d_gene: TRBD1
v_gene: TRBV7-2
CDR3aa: ASRTGTGISGANVLT

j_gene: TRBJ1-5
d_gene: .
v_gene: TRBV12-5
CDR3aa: ASGLVGHPQH

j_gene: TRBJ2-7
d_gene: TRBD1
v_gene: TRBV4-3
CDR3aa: ASSQGGTGGDEQY

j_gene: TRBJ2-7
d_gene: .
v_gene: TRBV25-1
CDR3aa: KGPSSHEQY

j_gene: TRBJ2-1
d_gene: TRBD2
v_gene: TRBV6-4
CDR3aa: ASSDSISGGTEQF

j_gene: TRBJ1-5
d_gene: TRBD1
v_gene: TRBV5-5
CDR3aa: ASSLRWGQGDQPQH

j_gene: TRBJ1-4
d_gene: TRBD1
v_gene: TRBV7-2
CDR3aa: ASSPQTGGLEKLF

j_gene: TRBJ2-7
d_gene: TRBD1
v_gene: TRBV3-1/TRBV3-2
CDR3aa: ASSHGTVAYEQY

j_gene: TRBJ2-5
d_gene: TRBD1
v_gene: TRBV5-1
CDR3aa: ASSLGAGGFQETQY

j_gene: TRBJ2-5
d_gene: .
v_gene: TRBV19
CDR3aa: ASSISGKQTQY

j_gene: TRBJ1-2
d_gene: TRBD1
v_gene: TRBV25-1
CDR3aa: ARLARGLDGYT

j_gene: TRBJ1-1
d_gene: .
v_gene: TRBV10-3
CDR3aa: AISPGGGNTEAF

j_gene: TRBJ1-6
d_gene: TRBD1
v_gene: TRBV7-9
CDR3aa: ASSLDRGRNSPLH

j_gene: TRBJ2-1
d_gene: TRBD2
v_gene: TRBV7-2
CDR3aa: ASSLTWVTSGGVYNEQF

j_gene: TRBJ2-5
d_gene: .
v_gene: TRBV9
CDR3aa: ASSARQIQETQY

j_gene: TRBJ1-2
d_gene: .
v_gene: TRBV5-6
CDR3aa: ASSLEGGDYGYT

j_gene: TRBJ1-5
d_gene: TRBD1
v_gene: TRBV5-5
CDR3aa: ASSKDRGNQPQH

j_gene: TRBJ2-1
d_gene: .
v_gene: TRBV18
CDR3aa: ASSPGNEQF

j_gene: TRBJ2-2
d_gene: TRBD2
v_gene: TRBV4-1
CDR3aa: ASSQLAGNTGELF